The clone carrying this T cell receptor beta chain was counted only a few times. Its cognate antigen is unknown. Using its own MiXCR run on the reads, TCRdb lists one record per CDR3 protein. The sample has around 290,000 distinct CDR3 sequences, 25% seen once. The entry originates in a study of T cell repertoires in cytomegalovirus infection. Study-wide context: Signatures in public TCR beta sequences pointed to both CMV infection and matching HLA type.

Study results and limitations: HLA-C-restricted CMV-specific TCR beta clonotypes prevailed in the ex vivo response.

In germline, CDR1 is SQVTM, CDR2 ANQGSEA. V dropped 7 bases and J dropped 1; count of bases not matched to a gene: 13. The CDR3 sequence is 15 residues long. The sequenced sample was PBMCs. This clonotype originated in a human donor in good health (CMV status not recorded). Some clones in this sample may be carry-over from other donors' samples. The chain joins TRBV29-1 to TRBJ2-7, with 7 positions matching TRBD1. CDR3 loop: CSAARQGSRSYEQYF. In DNA form, the CDR3 reads TGCAGCGCCGCTCGACAGGGTTCAAGATCCTACGAGCAGTACTTC.